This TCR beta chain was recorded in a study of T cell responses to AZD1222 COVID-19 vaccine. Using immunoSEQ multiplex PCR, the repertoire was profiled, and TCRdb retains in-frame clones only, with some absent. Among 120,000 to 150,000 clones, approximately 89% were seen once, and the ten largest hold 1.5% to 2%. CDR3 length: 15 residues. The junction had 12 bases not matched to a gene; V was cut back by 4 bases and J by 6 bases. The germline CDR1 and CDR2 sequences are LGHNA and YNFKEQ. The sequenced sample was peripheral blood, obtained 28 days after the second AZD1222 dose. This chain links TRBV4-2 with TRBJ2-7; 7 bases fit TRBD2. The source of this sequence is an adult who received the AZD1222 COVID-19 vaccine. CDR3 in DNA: TGTGCCAGCAGCCCTGTGACTAGCCCATCGAGCGAGCAGTACTTC. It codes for CASSPVTSPSSEQYF.